This record looks at one T cell receptor (beta chain) sequence and its context. The final CDR3 position lacks the conserved phenylalanine or tryptophan, pointing to a likely read error. The record originates from a study of glioma-infiltrating T cells. This CDR3 has 15 residues. CDR1 and CDR2 from the germline V gene are SGDLS and YYNGEE. Losses at the gene ends were 4 bases for V and 2 bases for J; bases not matched to a gene: 4. Amplification of TCR alpha and beta CDR3 regions from RNA used iRepertoire nested multiplex PCR. In TCRdb, the multiplex PCR reads were re-called with MiXCR into one record per CDR3 protein. The sample carries over 140,000 distinct CDR3 sequences, roughly two fifths recorded once.

Sequences were obtained from glioma tissue, nonneoplastic brain tissue, or PBMCs (not recorded which). This receptor was taken from a human donor with low-grade glioma or glioblastoma, undergoing nonglioma brain surgery, or in good health (not recorded which). The gene calls are TRBV9 and TRBJ2-1, with 9 nucleotides matching TRBD2. The CDR3 region is CASSIRGGAYNEQFS. The DNA of the CDR3 is TGTGCCAGCAGCATCCGCGGGGGGGCCTACAATGAGCAGTTCTCC.